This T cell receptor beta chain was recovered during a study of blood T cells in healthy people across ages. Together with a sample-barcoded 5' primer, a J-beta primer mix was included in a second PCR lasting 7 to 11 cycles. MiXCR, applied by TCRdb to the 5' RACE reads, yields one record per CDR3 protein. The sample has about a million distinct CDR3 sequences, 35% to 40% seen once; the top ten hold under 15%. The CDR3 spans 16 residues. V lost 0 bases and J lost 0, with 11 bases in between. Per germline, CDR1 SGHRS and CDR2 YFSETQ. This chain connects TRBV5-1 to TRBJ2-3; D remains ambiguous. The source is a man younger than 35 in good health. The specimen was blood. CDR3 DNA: TGCGCCAGCAGCTTGGGAGGTGATGCTAGCACAGATACGCAGTATTTT. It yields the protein CASSLGGDASTDTQYF.